Listed below are T cell receptor beta chains from one sample, sequenced in a study of blood T cell repertoires in COVID-19. Sequenced by immunoSEQ multiplex PCR; TCRdb stores in-frame clones only, minus some. The repertoire holds 200,000 to 300,000 clones, with roughly 84% as singletons. The sample comprised peripheral blood. Source of these receptors: a woman aged 40-49 years who had recovered from COVID-19. Each CDR3 is given with its conserved first and last residue. The D gene is left open where the match is weak. Part of the rows lack a size; the others show once, few, many or a class for expanded clones.

v_call: TRBV2
j_call: TRBJ2-5
clone_size: -
d_call: -
cdr3_aa: CASASRETQYF
cdr3_nt: TGTGCCAGCGCCTCACGGGAGACCCAGTACTTC

v_call: TRBV29-1
j_call: TRBJ1-1
clone_size: -
d_call: -
cdr3_aa: CSVVVNTEAFF
cdr3_nt: TGCAGCGTTGTCGTTAACACTGAAGCTTTCTTT

v_call: TRBV28
j_call: TRBJ1-2
clone_size: -
d_call: -
cdr3_aa: CASNRGNYGYTF
cdr3_nt: TGTGCCAGCAACCGGGGGAACTATGGCTACACCTTC

v_call: TRBV24-1
j_call: TRBJ2-3
clone_size: -
d_call: -
cdr3_aa: CATSDGRQPPTDTQYF
cdr3_nt: TGTGCCACCAGTGATGGCAGGCAACCTCCGACAGATACGCAGTATTTT

v_call: TRBV6-1
j_call: TRBJ2-7
clone_size: -
d_call: -
cdr3_aa: CASSERSSYEQYF
cdr3_nt: TGTGCCAGCAGTGAACGGAGCTCCTACGAGCAGTACTTC

v_call: TRBV5-1
j_call: TRBJ1-1
clone_size: -
d_call: -
cdr3_aa: CASSVTPNTEAFF
cdr3_nt: TGCGCCAGCAGCGTGACACCGAACACTGAAGCTTTCTTT

v_call: TRBV28
j_call: TRBJ1-3
clone_size: -
d_call: TRBD1
cdr3_aa: CASRRQGATGNTIYF
cdr3_nt: TGTGCCAGCCGAAGACAGGGGGCGACCGGAAACACCATATATTTT

v_call: TRBV29-1
j_call: TRBJ2-3
clone_size: -
d_call: TRBD1
cdr3_aa: CSVEDWTGAQDTQYF
cdr3_nt: TGCAGCGTTGAAGATTGGACAGGCGCACAAGATACGCAGTATTTT

v_call: TRBV11-3
j_call: TRBJ2-5
clone_size: -
d_call: TRBD2
cdr3_aa: CASSLGLAGGPQTQYF
cdr3_nt: TGTGCCAGCAGCTTGGGACTAGCGGGGGGGCCGCAGACCCAGTACTTC

v_call: TRBV14
j_call: TRBJ1-1
clone_size: -
d_call: -
cdr3_aa: CASSQEGRERAFF
cdr3_nt: TGTGCCAGCAGCCAAGAGGGTAGGGAGAGGGCTTTCTTT

v_call: TRBV3-1/TRBV3-2
j_call: TRBJ1-2
clone_size: -
d_call: -
cdr3_aa: CASSQGYDRSGYGYTF
cdr3_nt: TGTGCCAGCAGCCAAGGTTACGACAGAAGCGGGTATGGCTACACCTTC

v_call: TRBV13
j_call: TRBJ1-1
clone_size: -
d_call: TRBD1
cdr3_aa: CASSFRPTGRGSNTEAFF
cdr3_nt: TGTGCCAGCAGCTTCCGTCCGACAGGGCGAGGGTCGAACACTGAAGCTTTCTTT

v_call: TRBV6-6
j_call: TRBJ1-4
clone_size: -
d_call: -
cdr3_aa: CASANQDRINEKLFF
cdr3_nt: TGTGCCAGCGCCAACCAGGACAGAATTAATGAAAAACTGTTTTTT

v_call: TRBV18
j_call: TRBJ1-6
clone_size: -
d_call: TRBD1
cdr3_aa: CASSLISTGGNSPLHF
cdr3_nt: TGTGCCAGCTCACTCATTTCGACAGGGGGAAATTCACCCCTCCACTTT

v_call: TRBV2
j_call: TRBJ2-3
clone_size: -
d_call: -
cdr3_aa: CASARGGNTDTQYF
cdr3_nt: TGTGCCAGCGCAAGGGGGGGGAACACAGATACGCAGTATTTT

v_call: TRBV24-1
j_call: TRBJ2-1
clone_size: -
d_call: TRBD1
cdr3_aa: CATSDWTGGNEQFF
cdr3_nt: TGTGCCACCAGTGATTGGACAGGCGGCAATGAGCAGTTCTTC

v_call: TRBV6-2/TRBV6-3
j_call: TRBJ2-3
clone_size: few
d_call: -
cdr3_aa: CASSWAQGTDTQYF
cdr3_nt: TGTGCCAGCAGTTGGGCCCAGGGGACAGATACGCAGTATTTT

v_call: TRBV4-1
j_call: TRBJ2-2
clone_size: -
d_call: TRBD1
cdr3_aa: CASSRNRQGGAGELFF
cdr3_nt: TGCGCCAGCAGTCGTAACAGACAGGGGGGGGCCGGGGAGCTGTTTTTT

v_call: TRBV5-1
j_call: TRBJ2-7
clone_size: -
d_call: TRBD1
cdr3_aa: CASSLGQGFYEQYF
cdr3_nt: TGCGCCAGCAGTCTGGGACAGGGGTTCTACGAGCAGTACTTC

v_call: TRBV6-1
j_call: TRBJ2-7
clone_size: -
d_call: -
cdr3_aa: CASSGASMYEQYF
cdr3_nt: TGTGCCAGCAGTGGAGCTAGTATGTACGAGCAGTACTTC

v_call: TRBV6-5
j_call: TRBJ1-1
clone_size: many
d_call: TRBD1
cdr3_aa: CASSYSTGPGAFF
cdr3_nt: TGTGCCAGCAGTTACTCGACAGGGCCGGGAGCTTTCTTT

v_call: TRBV15
j_call: TRBJ1-4
clone_size: -
d_call: -
cdr3_aa: CATSPGGATNEKLFF
cdr3_nt: TGTGCCACTTCCCCGGGGGGCGCAACTAATGAAAAACTGTTTTTT

v_call: TRBV9
j_call: TRBJ1-5
clone_size: -
d_call: -
cdr3_aa: CASSVGPGQPQHF
cdr3_nt: TGTGCCAGCAGCGTAGGTCCGGGACAGCCCCAGCATTTT

v_call: TRBV5-1
j_call: TRBJ2-3
clone_size: few
d_call: -
cdr3_aa: CASSPVQGSDTQYF
cdr3_nt: TGCGCCAGCAGCCCGGTCCAGGGATCGGATACGCAGTATTTT

v_call: TRBV4-2
j_call: TRBJ1-1
clone_size: -
d_call: -
cdr3_aa: CASSQGPRMNTEAFF
cdr3_nt: TGTGCCAGCAGCCAAGGACCGAGGATGAACACTGAAGCTTTCTTT

v_call: TRBV20-1
j_call: TRBJ1-4
clone_size: -
d_call: -
cdr3_aa: CSARKREKLFF
cdr3_nt: TGCAGTGCTAGAAAGCGTGAAAAACTGTTTTTT

v_call: TRBV18
j_call: TRBJ1-2
clone_size: -
d_call: -
cdr3_aa: CASSPPPDGRAPYGYTF
cdr3_nt: TGTGCCAGCTCACCCCCGCCAGACGGGAGGGCTCCTTATGGCTACACCTTC

v_call: TRBV5-1
j_call: TRBJ2-2
clone_size: once
d_call: TRBD2
cdr3_aa: CASSSKAGWNTGELFF
cdr3_nt: TGCGCCAGCAGCTCGAAAGCGGGGTGGAACACCGGGGAGCTGTTTTTT

v_call: TRBV5-1
j_call: TRBJ2-5
clone_size: -
d_call: -
cdr3_aa: CASSRTDKETQYF
cdr3_nt: TGCGCCAGCAGCCGGACAGATAAAGAGACCCAGTACTTC

v_call: TRBV5-1
j_call: TRBJ1-2
clone_size: once
d_call: -
cdr3_aa: CASSRTGHNYGYTF
cdr3_nt: TGCGCCAGCAGCCGAACGGGACATAACTATGGCTACACCTTC

v_call: TRBV7-2
j_call: TRBJ1-1
clone_size: -
d_call: -
cdr3_aa: CASSLAGADTEAFF
cdr3_nt: TGTGCCAGCAGCTTAGCGGGGGCTGACACTGAAGCTTTCTTT

v_call: TRBV7-3
j_call: TRBJ1-4
clone_size: once
d_call: TRBD1
cdr3_aa: CASSKGAGEKLFF
cdr3_nt: TGTGCCAGCAGCAAGGGGGCGGGTGAAAAACTGTTTTTT

v_call: TRBV9
j_call: TRBJ1-2
clone_size: -
d_call: -
cdr3_aa: CASESRAYGYTF
cdr3_nt: TGTGCCAGCGAGTCTCGTGCCTATGGCTACACCTTC

v_call: TRBV4-2
j_call: TRBJ2-2
clone_size: many
d_call: TRBD2
cdr3_aa: CASSQDPSGGAVGELFF
cdr3_nt: TGTGCCAGCAGCCAAGATCCGAGCGGGGGGGCGGTCGGGGAGCTGTTTTTT

v_call: TRBV15
j_call: TRBJ1-2
clone_size: -
d_call: -
cdr3_aa: CATSSADSLFRGSYGYTF
cdr3_nt: TGTGCCACCAGCAGTGCTGATTCCTTGTTTAGGGGAAGCTATGGCTACACCTTC